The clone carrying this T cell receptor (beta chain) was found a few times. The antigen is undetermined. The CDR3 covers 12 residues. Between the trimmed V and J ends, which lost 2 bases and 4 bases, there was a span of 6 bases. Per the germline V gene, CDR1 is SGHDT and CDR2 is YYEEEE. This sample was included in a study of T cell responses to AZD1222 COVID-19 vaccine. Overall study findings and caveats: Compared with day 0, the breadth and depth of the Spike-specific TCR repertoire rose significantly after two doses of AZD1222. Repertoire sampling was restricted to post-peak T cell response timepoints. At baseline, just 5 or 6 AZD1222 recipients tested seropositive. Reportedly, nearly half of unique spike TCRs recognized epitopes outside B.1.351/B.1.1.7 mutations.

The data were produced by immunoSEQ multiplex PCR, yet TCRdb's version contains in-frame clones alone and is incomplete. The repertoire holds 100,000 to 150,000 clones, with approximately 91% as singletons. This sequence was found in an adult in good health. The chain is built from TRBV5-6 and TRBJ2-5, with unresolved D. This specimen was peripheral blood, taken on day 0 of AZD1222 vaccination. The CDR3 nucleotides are TGTGCCAGCAGCTTAACGTCAGAGACCCAGTACTTC. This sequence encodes CASSLTSETQYF.